This passage covers 8 T cell receptor beta chains from one sample sequenced in a study of shared clonotypes between healthy human individuals. Clones were sequenced by immunoSEQ multiplex PCR, and TCRdb holds only the in-frame ones, with some missing. The sample consists of about 2.3 million clones, 85% to 95% of them appearing once. Source material: naive CD4+ T cells from PBMCs. Subset reported: CD45RA+ positively selected. These receptors all stem from a man in his late teens or twenties in good health. Some clones in this sample may be carry-over from other donors' samples.

As to this clone: This sample includes further DNA sequences coding for the same CDR3. The rearrangement joins TRBV29-1 to TRBJ1-2; D is unclear. Germline CDR1 SQVTM, CDR2 ANQGSEA. The CDR3 has 9 amino acids. The germline V and J ends were trimmed by 6 bases and 8 bases, with 7 bases remaining between them. CDR3 residues: CSVGYGYTF. CDR3 nucleotide sequence: TGCAGCGTGGGGTACGGCTACACCTTC.

The chain is built from TRBV7-8 and TRBJ2-1; D not certain. CDR3 length: 14 residues. Germline V gene lookup returns CDR1 SGHVS and CDR2 FQNEAQ. The V gene lost 5 bases and the J gene lost 0 bases, with 8 bases spanning the gap. In DNA, the CDR3 is TGTGCCAGCAGCCCCCACATCTCCTACAATGAGCAGTTCTTC. Translated, it gives CASSPHISYNEQFF.

The rearrangement links TRBV2 to TRBJ2-1; the D gene is possibly TRBD1 (6 bases). Germline values: CDR1 SNHLY, CDR2 FYNNEI. The V end lost 9 bases, the J end lost 9 bases, and 9 bases lay between the germline ends. CDR3 length equals 10 residues. CDR3 sequence (DNA): TGTGCCAGTGCCAGGGGTGAGCAGTTCTTC. Protein sequence: CASARGEQFF.

The chain joins TRBV6-5 to TRBJ1-2; TRBD1 matches at 8 bases. CDR1 MNHEY and CDR2 SVGAGI come from the germline V gene. The CDR3 consists of 13 residues. The trim removed 5 bases at V and 5 bases at J, leaving 4 bases unmatched. CDR3 nucleotide sequence: TGTGCCAGCAGTCGGACAGGGCGGTATGGCTACACCTTC. This translates into CASSRTGRYGYTF.

The chain is built from TRBV10-3 and TRBJ1-1; D not certain. V was shortened by 6 bases and J by 1 base, with 9 bases between the two germline ends. Germline CDR1 reads ENHRY; CDR2 reads SYGVKD. This CDR3 is built from 13 residues. The CDR3 nucleotides read TGTGCCATCAGACTCGACCAGAACACTGAAGCTTTCTTT. It yields the protein CAIRLDQNTEAFF.

As for this clone: Other DNA sequences in this sample translate to the same CDR3. The CDR3 DNA is TGTGCCAGCAGCTTAGGCGGTCGCCAAGAGACCCAGTACTTC. Translated: CASSLGGRQETQYF. The chain employs TRBV13 and TRBJ2-5, with D unclear. Germline V CDR1 and CDR2: PRHDT, FYEKMQ (reference sequence). The CDR3 has 14 amino acids. Trimming removed 0 bases from V and 1 base from J, with 6 bases in between.

The chain couples TRBV7-2 to TRBJ2-3, with D possibly being TRBD2 (5 bases). With 4 bases removed from V and 6 bases from J, the gap between germline ends came to 11 bases. The CDR3 runs 13 residues. Germline-derived CDR1 and CDR2 are SGHTA and FQGNSA. Written as DNA, the CDR3 is TGTGCCAGCAGCTCCGCCACGGGGGATACGCAGTATTTT. It specifies CASSSATGDTQYF.

This chain links TRBV10-2 with TRBJ2-1; no clear D gene. Trimming stripped 6 bases from V and 0 bases from J, with 9 bases between. CDR3 size: 14 residues. CDR1 is WSHSY and CDR2 is SAAADI in the germline V gene. Written as DNA, the CDR3 is TGCGCCAGCAGGGACCGAAGCTCCTACAATGAGCAGTTCTTC. Protein sequence: CASRDRSSYNEQFF.